Each of the 5 T cell receptor beta chains below was sequenced from the same sample in a study of cytomegalovirus exposure and HLA in healthy donors. The method was immunoSEQ multiplex PCR; TCRdb's version includes in-frame clones alone and lacks a portion of them. In the table there are roughly 130,000 clones, almost 90% of which are singletons. Sequences were obtained from PBMCs. These receptors came from a man aged 25 to 45 in good health and CMV-seronegative.

The CDR3 loop reads CATRRDQGSTGGEQYF. DNA of the CDR3: TGTGCCACCAGGAGGGACCAAGGCTCAACCGGGGGGGAGCAGTACTTC. This sequence joins TRBV15 and TRBJ2-7, with 7 nucleotides matching TRBD2. Per germline, CDR1 LNHNV and CDR2 YYDKDF (reference sequence). CDR3 length: 16 amino acids. V was clipped by 6 bases and J by 7 bases; unmatched bases: 18.

The chain couples TRBV11-2 to TRBJ2-1; D perhaps matches TRBD1 (5 bases). V was shortened by 5 bases and J by 1 base, with 18 bases between the two germline ends. The CDR3 is made up of 17 amino acids. Germline V gene sequence: CDR1 SGHAT, CDR2 FQNNGV. For the CDR3, the DNA is TGTGCCAGCAGCCGTCCCCCCGGGCAGGGATCCTACAATGAGCAGTTCTTC. This gives the protein CASSRPPGQGSYNEQFF.

The rearrangement uses TRBV11-2 and TRBJ2-7; TRBD1 matches 8 bases. There are 14 residues in the CDR3. Germline values: CDR1 SGHAT, CDR2 FQNNGV. V lost 3 bases to trimming and J lost 4 bases; unmatched junction nucleotides: 5. The CDR3 loop reads CASSFQGATYEQYF. For the CDR3, the DNA is TGTGCCAGCAGCTTTCAGGGGGCGACGTACGAGCAGTACTTC.

The DNA for the CDR3 is TGTGCCTGGACAGGACCCCGGACAGGGAACCATGGCTACACCTTC. As protein: CAWTGPRTGNHGYTF. The chain is built from TRBV30 and TRBJ1-2; 8 bases are a match to TRBD1. CDR1 is GTSNPN and CDR2 is SVGIG in the germline V gene (reference sequence). V trimming: 4 bases; J trimming: 6 bases; junction bases outside the gene matches: 13. This CDR3 is built from 15 residues.

The chain recombines TRBV6-1 with TRBJ2-6; 7 nucleotides align to TRBD1. This CDR3 region has 16 residues. Trimming removed 1 base from V and 1 base from J; junction bases left unmatched: 1. From germline, CDR1 is MNHNS and CDR2 SASEGT. CDR3: CASSEVRGSGANVLTF. The CDR3 nucleotides read TGTGCCAGCAGTGAAGTCAGGGGGTCTGGGGCCAACGTCCTGACTTTC.